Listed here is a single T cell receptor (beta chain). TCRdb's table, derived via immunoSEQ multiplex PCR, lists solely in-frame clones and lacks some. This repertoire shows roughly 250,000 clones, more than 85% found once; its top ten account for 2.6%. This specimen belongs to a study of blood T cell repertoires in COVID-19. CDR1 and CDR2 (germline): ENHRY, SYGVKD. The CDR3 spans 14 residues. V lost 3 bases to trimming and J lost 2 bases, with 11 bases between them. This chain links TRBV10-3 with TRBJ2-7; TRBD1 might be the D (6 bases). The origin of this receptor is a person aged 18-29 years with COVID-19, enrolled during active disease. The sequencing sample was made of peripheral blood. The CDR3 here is CAISDRGQTYEQYF. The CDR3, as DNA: TGTGCCATCAGTGATCGGGGACAAACCTACGAGCAGTACTTC.